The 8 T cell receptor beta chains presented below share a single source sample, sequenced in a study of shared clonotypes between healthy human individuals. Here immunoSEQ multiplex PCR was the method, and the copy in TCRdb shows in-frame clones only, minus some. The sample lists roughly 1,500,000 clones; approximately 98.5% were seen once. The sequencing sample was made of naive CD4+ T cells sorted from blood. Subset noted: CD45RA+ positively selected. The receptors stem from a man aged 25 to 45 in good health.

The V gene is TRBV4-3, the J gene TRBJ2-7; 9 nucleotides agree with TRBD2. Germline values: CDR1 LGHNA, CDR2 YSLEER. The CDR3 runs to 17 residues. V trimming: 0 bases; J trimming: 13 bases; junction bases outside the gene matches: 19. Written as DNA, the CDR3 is TGCGCCAGCAGCCAAGAATCTCTAGCGGGATTCCAAAAGGATCTTTACTTC. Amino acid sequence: CASSQESLAGFQKDLYF.

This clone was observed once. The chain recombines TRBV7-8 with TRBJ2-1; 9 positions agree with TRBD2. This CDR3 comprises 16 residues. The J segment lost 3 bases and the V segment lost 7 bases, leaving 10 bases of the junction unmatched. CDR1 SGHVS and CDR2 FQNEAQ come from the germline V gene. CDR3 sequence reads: CASIDSGRADYNEQFF. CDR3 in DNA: TGTGCCAGCATCGATAGCGGGAGAGCAGACTACAATGAGCAGTTCTTC.

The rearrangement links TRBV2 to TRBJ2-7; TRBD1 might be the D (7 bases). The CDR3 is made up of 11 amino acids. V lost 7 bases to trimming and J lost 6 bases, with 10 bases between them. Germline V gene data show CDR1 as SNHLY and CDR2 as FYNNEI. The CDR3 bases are TGTGCCAGCACCCAGGGGGGCGAGCAGTACTTC. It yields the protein CASTQGGEQYF.

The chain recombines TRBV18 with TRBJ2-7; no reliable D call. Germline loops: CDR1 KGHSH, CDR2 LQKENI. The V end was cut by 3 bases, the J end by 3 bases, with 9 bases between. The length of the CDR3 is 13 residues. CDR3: CASSPGVGYEQYF. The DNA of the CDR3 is TGTGCCAGCTCACCGGGCGTTGGCTACGAGCAGTACTTC.

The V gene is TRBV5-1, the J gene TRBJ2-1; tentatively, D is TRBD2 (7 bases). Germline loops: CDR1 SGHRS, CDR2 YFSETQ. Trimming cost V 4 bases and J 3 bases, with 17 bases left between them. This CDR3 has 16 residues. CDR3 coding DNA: TGCGCCAGCAGCGGGGGGCGGGAGCTAGGCTACAATGAGCAGTTCTTC. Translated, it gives CASSGGRELGYNEQFF.

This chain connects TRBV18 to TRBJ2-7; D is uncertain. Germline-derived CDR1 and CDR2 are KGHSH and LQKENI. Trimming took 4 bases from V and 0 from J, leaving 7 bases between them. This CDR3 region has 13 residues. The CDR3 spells CASSQESSYEQYF. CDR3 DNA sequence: TGTGCCAGCTCACAGGAAAGCTCCTACGAGCAGTACTTC.

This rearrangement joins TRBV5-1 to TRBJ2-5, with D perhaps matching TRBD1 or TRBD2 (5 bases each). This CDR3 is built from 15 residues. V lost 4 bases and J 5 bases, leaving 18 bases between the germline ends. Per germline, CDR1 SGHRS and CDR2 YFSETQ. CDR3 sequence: CASSRYPRGEETQYF. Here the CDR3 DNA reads TGCGCCAGCAGCCGCTATCCTCGGGGCGAGGAGACCCAGTACTTC.

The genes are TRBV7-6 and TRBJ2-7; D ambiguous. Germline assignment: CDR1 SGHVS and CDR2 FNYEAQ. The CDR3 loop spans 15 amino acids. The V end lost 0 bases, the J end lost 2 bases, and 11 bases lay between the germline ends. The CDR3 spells CASSLALRRTYEQYF. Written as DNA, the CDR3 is TGTGCCAGCAGCTTAGCGCTCAGGCGGACCTACGAGCAGTACTTC.